This is a list of T cell receptor beta chains from one sample in a study of CD8 T cells in ankylosing spondylitis. TCRdb re-called the 5' RACE reads through MiXCR, storing one row per CDR3 protein. Of roughly 140,000 distinct CDR3 sequences in the sample, approximately 48% were seen once. The specimen sequenced was synovial fluid, either unsorted or a sorted T cell fraction (not recorded which). The receptors here all came from a male donor with ankylosing spondylitis. Each CDR3 is given with its conserved first and last residue. The D gene is left open where the match is weak. For some rows the clone size is stated as once, few or many, or as a class when expanded; others skip it.

v_call	clone_size	d_call	j_call	cdr3_nt	cdr3_aa
TRBV7-9	few	-	TRBJ1-6	TGTGCCAGCAGCTTAGGCAGGGGTCCCAATTCACCCCTCCACTTT	CASSLGRGPNSPLHF
TRBV5-1	-	-	TRBJ2-1	TGCGCCAGCAGCCCCGATGGCGTTGCGGAGCAGTTCTTC	CASSPDGVAEQFF
TRBV20-1	-	TRBD2	TRBJ2-7	TGCAGTGCTAGACTTCCTAGCGGGAGCTCCTACGAGCAGTACTTC	CSARLPSGSSYEQYF
TRBV27	-	-	TRBJ1-1	TGTGCCAGCAGTTTAATTTGGGAGCCCAAGACTGAAGCTTTCTTT	CASSLIWEPKTEAFF
TRBV12-3/TRBV12-4	-	-	TRBJ1-5	TGTGCCAGCAGTTTTTATTATATCCCTCAGCCCCAGCATTTT	CASSFYYIPQPQHF
TRBV28	-	TRBD2	TRBJ2-1	TGTGCCAGCAGTTTATGGTGGGGCGGGAGGAAGCAGTTCTTC	CASSLWWGGRKQFF
TRBV5-5	-	-	TRBJ1-5	TGTGCCAGCAGCTTGGGTGGCCTCCCGACCCGCAATCAGCCCCAGCATTTT	CASSLGGLPTRNQPQHF
TRBV7-9	-	-	TRBJ2-3	TGTGCCAGCAGCTCCCCCGGGACTCCCGATACGCAGTATTTT	CASSSPGTPDTQYF
TRBV5-1	-	TRBD2	TRBJ2-3	TGCGCCAGCAGCGAGGTCGAGGCTAGCGGGGCTAATACGCAGTATTTT	CASSEVEASGANTQYF
TRBV5-1	-	-	TRBJ2-1	TGCGCCAGCAGCTCCTTTGTAAGCTCCTACAATGAGCAGTTCTTC	CASSSFVSSYNEQFF
TRBV29-1	-	TRBD1	TRBJ1-2	TGCAGCGTTGGGGACAGGATGCCCTATGGCTACACCTTC	CSVGDRMPYGYTF
TRBV4-3	few	-	TRBJ1-1	TGCGCCAGCAGCCAAGAGGCATACTACAACACTGAAGCTTTCTTT	CASSQEAYYNTEAFF
TRBV6-1	-	-	TRBJ2-3	TGTGCCAGCCAGTGGGGCGAGGGGGGGGCGACAGATACGCAGTATTTT	CASQWGEGGATDTQYF
TRBV2	-	-	TRBJ2-5	TGTGCCAGCAGTGAAGCGCTCAGTGTGTTGGAGACCCAGTACTTC	CASSEALSVLETQYF
TRBV6-2/TRBV6-3	-	TRBD2	TRBJ2-1	TGTGCCACGGGCTACTGGGCTAGCGGGATTCTCAATGAGCAGTTCTTC	CATGYWASGILNEQFF
TRBV2	few	-	TRBJ2-7	TGTGCCAGCAGTGAACAGGGCGGGGGCCCCTACGAGCAGTACTTC	CASSEQGGGPYEQYF
TRBV5-1	few	-	TRBJ2-1	TGCGCCAGCAGCTCGACTGGGGACAATGAGCAGTTCTTC	CASSSTGDNEQFF
TRBV4-3	-	TRBD1	TRBJ1-1	TGCGCCAGCAGCCAAGAGCGGACAGGGGCCACTGAAGCTTTCTTT	CASSQERTGATEAFF
TRBV7-8	few	-	TRBJ2-5	TGTGCCAGCAGCGGACCAGGGGACGGACAAGAGACCCAGTACTTC	CASSGPGDGQETQYF